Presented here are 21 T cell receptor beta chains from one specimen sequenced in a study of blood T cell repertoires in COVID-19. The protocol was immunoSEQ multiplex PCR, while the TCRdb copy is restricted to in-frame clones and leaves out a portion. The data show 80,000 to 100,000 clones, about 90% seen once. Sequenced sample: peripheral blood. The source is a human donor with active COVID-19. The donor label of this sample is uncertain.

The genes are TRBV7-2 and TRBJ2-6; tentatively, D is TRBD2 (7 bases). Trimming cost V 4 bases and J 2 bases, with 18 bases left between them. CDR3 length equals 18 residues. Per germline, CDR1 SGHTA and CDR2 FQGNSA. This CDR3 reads CASSYRRGLAAGANVLTF. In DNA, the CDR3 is TGTGCCAGCAGCTACCGGCGGGGGCTAGCTGCTGGGGCCAACGTCCTGACTTTC.

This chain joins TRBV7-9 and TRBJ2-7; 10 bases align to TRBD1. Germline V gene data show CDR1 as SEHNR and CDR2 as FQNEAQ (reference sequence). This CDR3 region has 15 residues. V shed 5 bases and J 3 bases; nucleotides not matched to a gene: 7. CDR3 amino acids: CASSPERTGGYEQYF. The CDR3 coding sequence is TGTGCCAGCAGCCCCGAAAGGACAGGGGGCTACGAGCAGTACTTC.

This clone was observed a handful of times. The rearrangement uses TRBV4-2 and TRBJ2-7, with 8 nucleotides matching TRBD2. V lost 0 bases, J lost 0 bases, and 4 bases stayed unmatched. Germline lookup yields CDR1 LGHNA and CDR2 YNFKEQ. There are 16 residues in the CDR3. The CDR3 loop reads CASSQDTGGASYEQYF. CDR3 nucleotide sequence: TGTGCCAGCAGCCAAGACACGGGGGGGGCCTCCTACGAGCAGTACTTC.

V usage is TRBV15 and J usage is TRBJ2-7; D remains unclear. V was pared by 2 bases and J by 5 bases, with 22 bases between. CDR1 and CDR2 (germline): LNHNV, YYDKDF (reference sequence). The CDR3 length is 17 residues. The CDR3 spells CATSRNLKITPVHEQYF. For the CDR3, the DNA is TGTGCCACCAGCAGAAATCTAAAAATCACCCCGGTCCACGAGCAGTACTTC.

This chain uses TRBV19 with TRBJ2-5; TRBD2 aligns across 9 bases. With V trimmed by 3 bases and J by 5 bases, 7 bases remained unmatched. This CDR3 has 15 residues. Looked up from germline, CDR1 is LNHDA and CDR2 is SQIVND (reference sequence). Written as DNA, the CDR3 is TGTGCCAGTAGTATCAGTTCGACTAGCGGTGAGACCCAGTACTTC. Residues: CASSISSTSGETQYF.

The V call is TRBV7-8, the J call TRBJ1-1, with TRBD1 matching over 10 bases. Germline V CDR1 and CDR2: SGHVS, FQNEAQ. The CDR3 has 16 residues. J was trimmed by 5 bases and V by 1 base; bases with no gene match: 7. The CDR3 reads CASSLVEGQGSTEAFF. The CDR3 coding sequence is TGTGCCAGCAGCTTAGTGGAGGGACAGGGGTCGACTGAAGCTTTCTTT.

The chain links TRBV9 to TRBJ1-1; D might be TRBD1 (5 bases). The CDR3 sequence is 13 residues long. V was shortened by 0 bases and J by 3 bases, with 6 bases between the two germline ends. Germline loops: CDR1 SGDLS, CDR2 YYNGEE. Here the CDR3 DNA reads TGTGCCAGCAGCGTAGCGGGGGACACTGAAGCTTTCTTT. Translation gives CASSVAGDTEAFF.

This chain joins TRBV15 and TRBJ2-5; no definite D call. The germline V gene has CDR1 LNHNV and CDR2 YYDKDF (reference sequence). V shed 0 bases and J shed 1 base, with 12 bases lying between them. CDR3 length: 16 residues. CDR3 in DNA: TGTGCCACCAGCAGAGATAGCCGACTCGCCCAAGAGACCCAGTACTTC. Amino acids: CATSRDSRLAQETQYF.

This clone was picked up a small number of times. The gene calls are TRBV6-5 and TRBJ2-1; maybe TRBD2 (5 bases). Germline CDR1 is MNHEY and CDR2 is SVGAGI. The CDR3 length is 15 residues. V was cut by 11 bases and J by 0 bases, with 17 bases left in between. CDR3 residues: CAVRAPGNSYNEQFF. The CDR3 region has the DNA TGTGCCGTTCGCGCCCCGGGAAACTCCTACAATGAGCAGTTCTTC.

The CDR3, as DNA: TGTGCCAGCAGCGTAGATGGGACAGGGGAGCTGTTTTTT. Translated, it gives CASSVDGTGELFF. This chain joins TRBV9 and TRBJ2-2, with D perhaps TRBD1 (6 bases). The CDR3 totals 13 residues. Germline values: CDR1 SGDLS, CDR2 YYNGEE. V was clipped by 0 bases and J by 8 bases, with 8 bases between them.

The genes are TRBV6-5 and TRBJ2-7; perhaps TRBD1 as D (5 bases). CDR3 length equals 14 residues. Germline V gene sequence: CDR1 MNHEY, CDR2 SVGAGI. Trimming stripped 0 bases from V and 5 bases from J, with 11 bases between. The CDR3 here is CASSYSGQGHEQYF. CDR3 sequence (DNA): TGTGCCAGCAGTTACTCGGGGCAGGGCCACGAGCAGTACTTC.

The CDR3 DNA is TGTGCCAGCAGTGGAGGGGGCGAACCTGAAGCTTTCTTT. It yields the protein CASSGGGEPEAFF. The rearrangement uses TRBV25-1 and TRBJ1-1; 7 nucleotides agree with TRBD1. V shed 4 bases, J shed 6 bases, and the junction held 5 bases outside the gene matches. The CDR3 spans 13 residues. The germline V gene encodes CDR1 MGHDK and CDR2 SYGVNS.

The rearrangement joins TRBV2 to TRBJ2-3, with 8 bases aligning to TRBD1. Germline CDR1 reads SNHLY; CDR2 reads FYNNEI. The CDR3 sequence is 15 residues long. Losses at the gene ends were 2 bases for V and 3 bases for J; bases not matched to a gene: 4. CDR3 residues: CASSETGQETDTQYF. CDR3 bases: TGTGCCAGCAGTGAAACGGGACAGGAAACAGATACGCAGTATTTT.

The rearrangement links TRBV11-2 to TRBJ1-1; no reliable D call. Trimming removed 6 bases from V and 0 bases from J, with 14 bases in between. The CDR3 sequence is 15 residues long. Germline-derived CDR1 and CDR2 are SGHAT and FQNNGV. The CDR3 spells CASSLAGKVNTEAFF. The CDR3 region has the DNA TGTGCCAGCAGTTTGGCGGGGAAAGTGAACACTGAAGCTTTCTTT.

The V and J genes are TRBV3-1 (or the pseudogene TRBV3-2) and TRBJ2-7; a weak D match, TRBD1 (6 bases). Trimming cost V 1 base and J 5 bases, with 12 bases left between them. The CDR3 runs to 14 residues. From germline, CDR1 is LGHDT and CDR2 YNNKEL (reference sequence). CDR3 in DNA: TGTGCCAGCAGCCAAGTACAGGGTTCTGACGAGCAGTACTTC. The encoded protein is CASSQVQGSDEQYF.

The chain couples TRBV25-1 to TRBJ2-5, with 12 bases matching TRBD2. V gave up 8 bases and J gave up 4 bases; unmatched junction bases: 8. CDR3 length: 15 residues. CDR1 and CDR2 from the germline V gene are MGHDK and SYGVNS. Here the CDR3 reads CASASGGGGRETQYF. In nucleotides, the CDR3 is TGTGCCAGCGCTAGCGGGGGGGGTGGGCGAGAGACCCAGTACTTC.

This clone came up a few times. The chain's CDR3 is CASRRGDYSNQPQHF. Here the CDR3 DNA reads TGTGCCAGCAGGAGGGGGGACTATAGCAATCAGCCCCAGCATTTT. The genes are TRBV27 and TRBJ1-5; TRBD1 is a possible D gene (6 bases). The CDR3 has 15 amino acids. Germline CDR1 and CDR2: MNHEY and SMNVEV (reference sequence). The V end was cut by 6 bases, the J end by 0 bases, with 12 bases between.

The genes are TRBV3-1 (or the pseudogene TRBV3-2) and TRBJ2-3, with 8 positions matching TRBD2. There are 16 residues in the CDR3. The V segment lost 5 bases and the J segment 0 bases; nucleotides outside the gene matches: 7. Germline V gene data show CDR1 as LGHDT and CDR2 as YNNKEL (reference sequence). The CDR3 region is CASSISGLDSTDTQYF. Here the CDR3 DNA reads TGTGCCAGCAGCATATCGGGACTAGACAGCACAGATACGCAGTATTTT.

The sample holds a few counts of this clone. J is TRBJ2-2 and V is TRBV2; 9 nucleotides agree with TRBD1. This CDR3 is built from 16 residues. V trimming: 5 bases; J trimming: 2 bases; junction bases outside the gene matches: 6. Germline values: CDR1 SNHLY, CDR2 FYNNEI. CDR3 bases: TGTGCCAGCAGTCCCGGGACAGGGACAAACACCGGGGAGCTGTTTTTT. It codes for CASSPGTGTNTGELFF.

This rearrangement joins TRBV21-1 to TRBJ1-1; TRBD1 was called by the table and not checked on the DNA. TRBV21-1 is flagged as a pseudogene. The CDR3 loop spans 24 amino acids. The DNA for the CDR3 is TGTGCCAGCAGCAAACAACCCCCCGGCCCCCGGGGACAGGGATCAACGAATGAGAACACTGAAGCTTTCTTT. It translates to CASSKQPPGPRGQGSTNENTEAFF.

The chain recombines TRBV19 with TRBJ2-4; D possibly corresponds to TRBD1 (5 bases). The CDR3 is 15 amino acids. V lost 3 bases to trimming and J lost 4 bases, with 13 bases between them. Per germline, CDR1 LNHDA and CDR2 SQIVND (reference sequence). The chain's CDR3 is CASSIDSTRKNIQYF. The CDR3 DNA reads TGTGCCAGTAGTATTGACAGTACGCGAAAAAACATTCAGTACTTC. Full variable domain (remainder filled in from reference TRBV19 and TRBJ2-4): DGGITQSPKYLFRKEGQNVTLSCEQNLNHDAMYWYRQDPGQGLRLIYYSQIVNDFQKGDIAEGYSVSREKKESFPLTVTSAQKNPTAFYLCASSIDSTRKNIQYFGAGTRLSVL.